These T cell receptor beta chains were read from a single sample in a study of blood T cell repertoires in COVID-19. This table comes from immunoSEQ multiplex PCR, and its TCRdb copy is limited to in-frame clones, with some not included. In the table there are 50,000 to 75,000 clones, about 88% of which are singletons. Sequencing was carried out using peripheral blood. The receptors derive from a man older than 75 in a cohort sampled during active COVID-19. Both conserved end residues are part of each CDR3. A D gene is named only where the DNA matches it firmly. Some rows have no size entry. The others give once, few or many, or a class for an expanded clone.

j_call: TRBJ1-2
v_call: TRBV25-1
clone_size: few
d_call: -
cdr3_nt: TGTGCCAGCAGTGAATTGAAGGGCACAGGGAAGTCTGGCTACACCTTC
cdr3_aa: CASSELKGTGKSGYTF

j_call: TRBJ2-5
v_call: TRBV5-1
clone_size: -
d_call: TRBD1
cdr3_nt: TGCGCCAGCAGCTTGGAGGGACAGGGTTGGGAGACCCAGTACTTC
cdr3_aa: CASSLEGQGWETQYF

j_call: TRBJ2-3
v_call: TRBV29-1
clone_size: few
d_call: -
cdr3_nt: TGCAGCGTTGAAGGTGGAGGAGATACGCAGTATTTT
cdr3_aa: CSVEGGGDTQYF

j_call: TRBJ1-1
v_call: TRBV5-1
clone_size: -
d_call: -
cdr3_nt: TGCGCCAGCAGCTTCGTCGGGGAAGGCACTGAAGCTTTCTTT
cdr3_aa: CASSFVGEGTEAFF

j_call: TRBJ1-6
v_call: TRBV3-1/TRBV3-2
clone_size: -
d_call: TRBD1
cdr3_nt: TGTGCCAGCAGCCACAGGACAGGGGGCGGATATAATTCACCCCTCCACTTT
cdr3_aa: CASSHRTGGGYNSPLHF

j_call: TRBJ2-4
v_call: TRBV19
clone_size: -
d_call: TRBD1
cdr3_nt: TGTGCCAGTAGTACCGGGACAGCACTAGCCAAAAACATTCAGTACTTC
cdr3_aa: CASSTGTALAKNIQYF

j_call: TRBJ2-7
v_call: TRBV28
clone_size: -
d_call: TRBD2
cdr3_nt: TGTGCCAGCAGTCCCCTCGCTAGCGGGGGGGCCCTGGACGAGCAGTACTTC
cdr3_aa: CASSPLASGGALDEQYF

j_call: TRBJ2-7
v_call: TRBV5-8
clone_size: few
d_call: -
cdr3_nt: TGTGCCAGCAGCTTTAGCGGCAGCTCCTACGAGCAGTACTTC
cdr3_aa: CASSFSGSSYEQYF

j_call: TRBJ1-1
v_call: TRBV9
clone_size: few
d_call: TRBD1
cdr3_nt: TGTGCCAGCAACAGGGACAGGGACACTGAAGCTTTCTTT
cdr3_aa: CASNRDRDTEAFF

j_call: TRBJ2-1
v_call: TRBV7-2
clone_size: -
d_call: TRBD2
cdr3_nt: TGTGCCAGCAGCTTTGCGGGGGGAAACAATGAGCAGTTCTTC
cdr3_aa: CASSFAGGNNEQFF

j_call: TRBJ1-3
v_call: TRBV7-9
clone_size: -
d_call: -
cdr3_nt: TGTGCCAGCAGCTTAGGACAGGGAAACACCATATATTTT
cdr3_aa: CASSLGQGNTIYF

j_call: TRBJ1-1
v_call: TRBV15
clone_size: -
d_call: -
cdr3_nt: TGTGCCACCAGCAGAGATAGACAGACTGAAGCTTTCTTT
cdr3_aa: CATSRDRQTEAFF

j_call: TRBJ2-5
v_call: TRBV3-1/TRBV3-2
clone_size: -
d_call: -
cdr3_nt: TGTGCCAGCAGCCAAGATGGGGCCCAGGGGCGGGGGCCTAGGGAGACCCAGTACTTC
cdr3_aa: CASSQDGAQGRGPRETQYF

j_call: TRBJ1-2
v_call: TRBV5-6
clone_size: -
d_call: TRBD1
cdr3_nt: TGTGCCAGCAGCACCGGGACAGCCTATGGCTACACCTTC
cdr3_aa: CASSTGTAYGYTF

j_call: TRBJ2-7
v_call: TRBV11-1
clone_size: -
d_call: TRBD2
cdr3_nt: TGTGCCAGCAGCTTATCTTCGGGACTAGAGCAGTACTTC
cdr3_aa: CASSLSSGLEQYF